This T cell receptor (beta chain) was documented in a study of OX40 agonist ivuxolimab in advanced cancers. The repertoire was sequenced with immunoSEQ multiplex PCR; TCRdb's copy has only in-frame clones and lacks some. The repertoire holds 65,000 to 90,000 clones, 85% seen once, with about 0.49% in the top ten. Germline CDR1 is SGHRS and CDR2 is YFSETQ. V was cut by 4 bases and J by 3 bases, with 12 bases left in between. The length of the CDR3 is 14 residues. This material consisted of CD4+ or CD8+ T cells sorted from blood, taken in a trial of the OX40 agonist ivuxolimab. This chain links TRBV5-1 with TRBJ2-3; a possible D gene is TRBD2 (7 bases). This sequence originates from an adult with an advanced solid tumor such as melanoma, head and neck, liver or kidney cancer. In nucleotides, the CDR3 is TGCGCCAGCAGCCCCCGGGGGGCGACAGATACGCAGTATTTT. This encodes CASSPRGATDTQYF.